The next 7 T cell receptor beta chains were all read from a single sample in a study of blood T cell repertoires in COVID-19. Here immunoSEQ multiplex PCR was the method, and the copy in TCRdb shows in-frame clones only, minus some. This table holds roughly 140,000 clones, 70% to 90% found once. The sequenced material came from peripheral blood. Receptor source: an older man with acute or convalescent COVID-19.

The chain is built from TRBV6-5 and TRBJ2-1; 8 bases are a match to TRBD2. The germline CDR1 and CDR2 sequences are MNHEY and SVGAGI. V was pared by 7 bases and J by 8 bases, with 10 bases of the junction left unmatched. The CDR3 contains 14 residues. The CDR3 region is CASKSTGGRDEQFF. CDR3 coding DNA: TGTGCCAGCAAGTCAACGGGGGGGCGCGATGAGCAGTTCTTC.

As DNA, the CDR3 is TGTGCCAGCAGCGTAGGGCCCAGAGGGGGTCTAAACGAGCAGTACTTC. Protein: CASSVGPRGGLNEQYF. The V call is TRBV9, the J call TRBJ2-7; a weak D match, TRBD1 (6 bases). Trimming cost V 0 bases and J 5 bases, with 18 bases left between them. Germline CDR1 is SGDLS and CDR2 is YYNGEE. The CDR3 is 16 residues long.

The chain links TRBV7-2 to TRBJ2-2; 10 nucleotides align to TRBD2. J was trimmed by 1 base and V by 4 bases; bases with no gene match: 3. In germline, CDR1 is SGHTA, CDR2 FQGNSA. The CDR3 is 16 residues long. CDR3 in DNA: TGTGCCAGCAGCTCCGGGACTAGCGAGAACACCGGGGAGCTGTTTTTT. Residues: CASSSGTSENTGELFF. The variable domain in full, with the rest retrieved from reference TRBV7-2 and TRBJ2-2, is GAGVSQSPSNKVTEKGKDVELRCDPISGHTALYWYRQSLGQGLEFLIYFQGNSAPDKSGLPSDRFSAERTGGSVSTLTIQRTQQEDSAVYLCASSSGTSENTGELFFGEGSRLTVL.

The V call is TRBV29-1, the J call TRBJ2-7; 8 nucleotides align to TRBD1. CDR3 length equals 13 residues. Germline V gene sequence: CDR1 SQVTM, CDR2 ANQGSEA. V was pared by 1 base and J by 6 bases, with 5 bases of the junction left unmatched. The CDR3 coding sequence is TGCAGCGTTGAAGTGACAGGGGTCGGCGAGCAGTACTTC. Protein: CSVEVTGVGEQYF.

CDR3 loop: CASSFAGGGYGYTF. CDR3 nucleotides: TGTGCCAGCAGTTTTGCGGGAGGGGGCTATGGCTACACCTTC. The chain is built from TRBV27 and TRBJ1-2; D perhaps matches TRBD1 (6 bases). The CDR3 length is 14 residues. The germline V and J ends were trimmed by 3 bases and 4 bases, with 12 bases remaining between them. The germline V gene encodes CDR1 MNHEY and CDR2 SMNVEV (reference sequence).

The gene calls are TRBV7-9 and TRBJ2-7; 12 bases align to TRBD1. V was pared by 4 bases and J by 4 bases, with 5 bases of the junction left unmatched. This CDR3 comprises 15 residues. Germline CDR1 SEHNR, CDR2 FQNEAQ (reference sequence). The CDR3 here is CASSSGTGGLYEQYF. The CDR3 nucleotides are TGTGCCAGCAGCTCAGGGACAGGGGGCTTATACGAGCAGTACTTC.

The chain uses TRBV5-1 and TRBJ2-7; 8 bases are a match to TRBD2. J gave up 2 bases and V 5 bases, and 9 bases lay outside the gene matches. The germline V gene has CDR1 SGHRS and CDR2 YFSETQ. The CDR3 consists of 15 residues. The CDR3 coding sequence is TGCGCCAGCAGGCCACTAGCGGCGATGGCCTACGAGCAGTACTTC. It codes for CASRPLAAMAYEQYF. The full variable domain, with the rest looked up from reference TRBV5-1 and TRBJ2-7, is KAGVTQTPRYLIKTRGQQVTLSCSPISGHRSVSWYQQTPGQGLQFLFEYFSETQRNKGNFPGRFSGRQFSNSRSEMNVSTLELGDSALYLCASRPLAAMAYEQYFGPGTRLTVT.